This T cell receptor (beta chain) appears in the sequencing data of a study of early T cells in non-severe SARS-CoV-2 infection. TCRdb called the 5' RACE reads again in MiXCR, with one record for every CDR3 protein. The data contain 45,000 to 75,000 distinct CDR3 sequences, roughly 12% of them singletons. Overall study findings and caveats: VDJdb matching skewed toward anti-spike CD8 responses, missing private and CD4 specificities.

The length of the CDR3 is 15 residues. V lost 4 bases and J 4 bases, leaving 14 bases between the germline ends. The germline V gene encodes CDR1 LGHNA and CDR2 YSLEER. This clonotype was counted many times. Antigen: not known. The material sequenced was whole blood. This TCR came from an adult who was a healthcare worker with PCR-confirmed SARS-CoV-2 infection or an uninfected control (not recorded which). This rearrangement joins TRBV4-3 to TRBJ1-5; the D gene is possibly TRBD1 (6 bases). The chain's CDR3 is CASSLSRGRNQPQHF. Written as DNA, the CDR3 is TGCGCCAGCAGCCTTAGCAGGGGAAGAAATCAGCCCCAGCATTTT.